The T cell receptor (beta chain) under discussion was sequenced for a study of blood T cells in healthy people across ages. General observations from the study: In the absence of known donor CMV status, changes in expanded clonotypes were possibly confounded. The study could not conclusively compare naive and antigen-experienced cells, given its unsorted PBMCs. Diversity was higher, and naive CD4+ cells more numerous, in long-lived donors than in aged donors.

A second 7 to 11 cycle PCR used barcoded and J-beta primers. Each CDR3 protein is one row after TCRdb ran MiXCR on the 5' RACE reads. This sample has 800,000 or so distinct CDR3 sequences, with just under 25% found just once. This clonotype was observed a few times. The antigen is unknown. V lost 5 bases, J lost 0 bases, and 4 bases stayed unmatched. This CDR3 is built from 15 residues. The germline V gene has CDR1 SGHTA and CDR2 FQGNSA. These same records also appear under a second study, on T cells of mothers and their children.

J is TRBJ1-1 and V is TRBV7-2; 9 bases map to TRBD1. The TCR sequence derives from a boy between 10 and 17 years old in good health. The specimen sequenced was blood. CDR3 sequence reads: CASSKRDRVNTEAFF. CDR3 DNA sequence: TGTGCCAGCAGCAAGAGGGACAGGGTGAACACTGAAGCTTTCTTT.